The sequence of this TCR beta chain was determined in a study of CD8+ T cells in alopecia areata. Study conclusions and caveats: Sequence data from scalp samples additionally include resident alphabeta T cells of normal skin.

cDNA prepared by RNA extraction and subsequent reverse transcription served as the template for sequencing. The data were produced by immunoSEQ multiplex PCR, yet TCRdb's version contains in-frame clones alone and is incomplete. The profile shows 130,000 to 150,000 clones, over 80% of them singletons. Turning to this clone: The target antigen is unknown.

Trimming shortened V by 4 bases and J by 5 bases, and 15 bases separated the two germline ends. The CDR3 spans 14 residues. Germline lookup yields CDR1 ENHRY and CDR2 SYGVKD. Specimen: CD8+ T cells sorted from blood, collected at week 0. The receptor was isolated from a human donor with alopecia areata. V is TRBV10-3 and J is TRBJ2-7; tentative D call: TRBD1 (6 bases). For the CDR3, the DNA is TGTGCCATCAGTGGGACAAGGGACACCAACGAGCAGTACTTC. Residues: CAISGTRDTNEQYF.